Included here is one TCR beta chain sequence, with context. The antigen is undetermined. The record originates from a study of CXCR3-negative and CXCR3-positive naive CD8 T cells. UMI labels and 5' RACE were used to prepare the TRB cDNA libraries. TCRdb reprocessed the 5' RACE reads and keeps a single row for each CDR3 protein, giving no DNA. Its table records some 48,000 distinct CDR3 sequences. Definition of naive CD8+ T cells rested on a CD45RO-CCR7+CD27+CD95- profile. The study, taken as a whole, reports: Upon cryopreservation, CXCR3 expression partially decreased, and most assays used fresh PBMCs. Similar TRBV-TRBJ usage characterized naive CXCR3-negative and CXCR3-positive cells; memory cells differed.

Germline values: CDR1 MDHEN, CDR2 SYDVKM. The CDR3 extends over 11 amino acids. This chain connects TRBV28 to TRBJ2-5. The material sequenced was naive CXCR3- CD8+ T cells from blood. The sample's subset: CD45RO-CCR7+CD27+CD95- naive CD8+ T cells lacking CXCR3 (TNR3-). The receptor was derived from a human donor in good health. Some clones in this sample may be carry-over from other donors' samples. The CDR3 here is CASSFGKTQYF.